Below, 19 T cell receptor beta chains from the same sample are listed, as sequenced in a study of response to subunit inactivated influenza vaccine. TCRdb reprocessed the RT-PCR reads via MiXCR and lists one record per CDR3 protein. The data show hundreds of thousands of distinct CDR3 sequences, approximately 12% seen once. Here the sequenced sample was PBMCs from blood, taken more than 35 days after vaccination. The receptors here all came from a man aged 50 to 60 who received an inactivated influenza vaccine.

There are a few counts of this clonotype. The V gene is TRBV25-1, the J gene TRBJ2-1; D gene uncertain. This CDR3 spans 17 amino acids. Germline CDR1 and CDR2: MGHDK and SYGVNS. Trimming removed 7 bases at V and 0 bases at J, with 19 bases between. CDR3 sequence: CASIPRRGRSSYNEQFF. The CDR3 bases are TGTGCCAGCATCCCCCGGCGAGGACGTAGCTCCTACAATGAGCAGTTCTTC. Variable domain in full (rest from reference TRBV25-1 and TRBJ2-1): EADIYQTPRYLVIGTGKKITLECSQTMGHDKMYWYQQDPGMELHLIHYSYGVNSTEKGDLSSESTVSRIRTEHFPLTLESARPSHTSQYLCASIPRRGRSSYNEQFFGPGTRLTVL.

This clonotype appeared many times. The chain is built from TRBV4-3 and TRBJ2-4, with TRBD2 matching over 14 bases. Germline CDR1 is LGHNA and CDR2 is YSLEER. This CDR3 is 16 amino acids long. V shed 4 bases and J 9 bases; nucleotides not matched to a gene: 8. The CDR3: CASSRDYGTSGGIQYF. The CDR3 DNA reads as TGCGCCAGCAGCCGAGACTACGGGACTAGCGGGGGCATTCAGTACTTC.

In this sample, this clonotype turned up a few times. The J gene is TRBJ2-7, the V gene TRBV5-1; D is unresolved. Germline CDR1 is SGHRS and CDR2 is YFSETQ. Trimming removed 1 base from V and 4 bases from J, with 9 bases in between. The CDR3 contains 13 residues. The CDR3 coding sequence is TGCGCCAGCAGCTTGAACCCTAGATACGAGCAGTACTTC. Protein sequence: CASSLNPRYEQYF.

CDR3 amino acids: CASSLGRLVTDTQYF. DNA of the CDR3: TGTGCCAGCAGCTTAGGGAGGTTGGTCACAGATACGCAGTATTTT. The chain is built from TRBV7-2 and TRBJ2-3; D might be TRBD2 (5 bases). The CDR3 sequence is 15 residues long. Germline CDR1 reads SGHTA; CDR2 reads FQGNSA. The ends were cut back, 1 base at V and 2 bases at J, with 10 bases in the middle. Supplemented by reference TRBV7-2 and TRBJ2-3, the full variable domain reads GAGVSQSPSNKVTEKGKDVELRCDPISGHTALYWYRQSLGQGLEFLIYFQGNSAPDKSGLPSDRFSAERTGGSVSTLTIQRTQQEDSAVYLCASSLGRLVTDTQYFGPGTRLTVL.

The chain couples TRBV5-1 to TRBJ2-1; 8 positions match TRBD2. Germline lookup yields CDR1 SGHRS and CDR2 YFSETQ. Trimming at V came to 4 bases and at J to 9 bases, leaving 18 bases not matched to a gene. This CDR3 spans 17 amino acids. CDR3 loop: CASSPREGSGTSSEQFF. In DNA, the CDR3 is TGCGCCAGCAGCCCGAGGGAGGGTAGCGGGACTTCCAGTGAGCAGTTCTTC.

This clonotype has a handful of counts. The chain uses TRBV28 and TRBJ1-5, with TRBD1 identical over 9 bases. With V trimmed by 5 bases and J by 3 bases, 5 bases remained unmatched. Germline assignment: CDR1 MDHEN and CDR2 SYDVKM. The CDR3 runs to 15 residues. The CDR3: CASSLGQGTNQPQHF. CDR3 DNA: TGTGCCAGCAGTCTCGGACAGGGGACCAATCAGCCCCAGCATTTT.

The J gene is TRBJ2-7, the V gene TRBV5-1; TRBD1 is a possible D gene (5 bases). V gave up 7 bases and J gave up 6 bases, with 23 bases separating them. The CDR3 covers 15 residues. Germline CDR1 is SGHRS and CDR2 is YFSETQ. Here the CDR3 DNA reads TGCGCCAGCCCACTTTTAGGCCAGGGATGGTGCGAGCAGTACTTC. Translating gives CASPLLGQGWCEQYF.

Only a few counts were recorded for this clonotype. Here the CDR3 DNA reads TGTGCCAGCAGTGAACATGTCACCCGGGAGGAGCAGTACTTC. It is translated as CASSEHVTREEQYF. The V and J genes are TRBV6-1 and TRBJ2-7; D may be TRBD2 (6 bases). Between the trimmed V and J ends, which lost 2 bases and 7 bases, there was a span of 15 bases. The germline V gene encodes CDR1 MNHNS and CDR2 SASEGT. CDR3 length: 14 amino acids.

The V gene is TRBV28, the J gene TRBJ2-3; D is perhaps TRBD2 (6 bases). Per the germline V gene, CDR1 is MDHEN and CDR2 is SYDVKM. Trimming shortened V by 5 bases and J by 6 bases, and 18 bases separated the two germline ends. The CDR3 runs to 15 residues. The CDR3 nucleotides are TGTGCCAGCAGTCGACTAGACGAAGGGTTGGATACGCAGTATTTT. Translating it yields CASSRLDEGLDTQYF.

The chain couples TRBV7-2 to TRBJ2-3, with D possibly matching TRBD1 (6 bases). Germline CDR1 is SGHTA and CDR2 is FQGNSA. The CDR3 sequence is 14 residues long. The germline V and J ends were trimmed by 5 bases and 8 bases, with 17 bases remaining between them. The CDR3 here is CASSPTLGGITQYF. The CDR3 DNA reads TGTGCCAGCAGCCCGACCCTAGGGGGTATTACGCAGTATTTT.

The J gene is TRBJ2-1, the V gene TRBV6-2 or TRBV6-3; 7 bases fit TRBD2. V dropped 0 bases and J dropped 2; count of bases not matched to a gene: 4. Looked up from germline, CDR1 is MNHEY and CDR2 is SVGEGT. This CDR3 is 16 amino acids long. The DNA for the CDR3 is TGTGCCAGCAGTTACTCGCGGGAGCGACCCTACAATGAGCAGTTCTTC. Translating it yields CASSYSRERPYNEQFF.

This clonotype was observed at least ten times. V usage is TRBV12-3 or TRBV12-4 and J usage is TRBJ2-1; 14 nucleotides agree with TRBD2. With 3 bases clipped from V and 9 bases from J, the junction kept 7 bases outside the gene matches. This CDR3 is built from 16 residues. The CDR3 spells CASSFQGTSGGSEQFF. CDR3 DNA sequence: TGTGCCAGCAGTTTCCAAGGGACTAGCGGGGGTTCTGAGCAGTTCTTC.

The chain employs TRBV20-1 and TRBJ2-7; weak D call: TRBD2 (7 bases). CDR1 and CDR2 (germline): DFQATT, SNEGSKA (reference sequence). The CDR3 sequence is 14 residues long. V was trimmed by 5 bases and J by 2 bases, leaving 16 bases between them. CDR3 amino acids: CSAFPGGQTYEQYF. DNA for the CDR3: TGCAGTGCTTTTCCCGGGGGGCAGACCTACGAGCAGTACTTC.

This clonotype was observed at least ten times. This chain links TRBV28 with TRBJ1-1; no clear D gene. V shed 6 bases and J shed 2 bases, with 4 bases lying between them. The CDR3 covers 11 residues. The V gene's germline CDR1 is MDHEN and CDR2 SYDVKM. CDR3 loop: CASSPNTEAFF. CDR3 DNA: TGTGCCAGCAGCCCCAACACTGAAGCTTTCTTT.

This clonotype has at least ten counts. The V call is TRBV20-1, the J call TRBJ2-7; TRBD2 agrees at 9 bases. The J segment lost 4 bases and the V segment lost 5 bases, leaving 15 bases of the junction unmatched. The CDR3 runs to 16 residues. Germline-derived CDR1 and CDR2 are DFQATT and SNEGSKA (reference sequence). The CDR3 sequence is CSAGKNSGGLTYEQYF. CDR3 coding DNA: TGCAGTGCTGGAAAAAATAGCGGGGGCCTTACTTACGAGCAGTACTTC.

This clonotype was counted many times. The genes are TRBV29-1 and TRBJ2-3; a weak D match, TRBD2 (7 bases). With 3 bases removed from V and 6 bases from J, the gap between germline ends came to 19 bases. The CDR3 covers 15 residues. Germline V gives CDR1 SQVTM, CDR2 ANQGSEA. In DNA, the CDR3 is TGCAGCGTTGATGGTACCACGGCGGGGGCGGATACGCAGTATTTT. This gives the protein CSVDGTTAGADTQYF.

The gene calls are TRBV6-2 or TRBV6-3 and TRBJ2-4, with TRBD1 matching 7 bases. With 2 bases clipped from V and 5 bases from J, the junction kept 0 bases outside the gene matches. The CDR3 loop spans 13 amino acids. CDR1 and CDR2 from the germline V gene are MNHEY and SVGEGT. CDR3 sequence: CASSYGTENIQYF. The CDR3 region has the DNA TGTGCCAGCAGTTACGGGACAGAAAACATTCAGTACTTC.

The chain uses TRBV12-3 or TRBV12-4 and TRBJ2-4; weak D call: TRBD2 (5 bases). The ends were cut back, 1 base at V and 9 bases at J, with 13 bases in the middle. This CDR3 comprises 14 residues. The CDR3 bases are TGTGCCAGCAGTTTAGATCCGGAAGGGAGCATTCAGTACTTC. Protein sequence: CASSLDPEGSIQYF.

Regarding this clonotype: Sequence at one end of the junction differs from germline and may be a read error. The chain is built from TRBV3-1 and TRBJ1-5; no definite D call. The germline V gene encodes CDR1 LGHDT and CDR2 YNNKEL (reference sequence). The CDR3 extends over 13 amino acids. CDR3 DNA: TGTGCCAACAGCCATGGGAGCAATCAGCCCCAGCATTTT. Its translation is CANSHGSNQPQHF.